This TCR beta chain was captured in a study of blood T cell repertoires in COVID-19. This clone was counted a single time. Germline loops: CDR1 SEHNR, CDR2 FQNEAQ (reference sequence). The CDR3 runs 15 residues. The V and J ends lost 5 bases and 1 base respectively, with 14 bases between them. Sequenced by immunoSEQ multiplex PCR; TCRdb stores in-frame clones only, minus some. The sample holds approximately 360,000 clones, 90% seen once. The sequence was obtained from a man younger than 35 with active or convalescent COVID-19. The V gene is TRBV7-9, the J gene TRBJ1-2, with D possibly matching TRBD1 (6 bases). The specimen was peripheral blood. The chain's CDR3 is CASSPRDNNNYGYTF. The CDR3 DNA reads TGTGCCAGCAGCCCGAGGGACAATAATAACTATGGCTACACCTTC.